This TCR beta chain comes out of a study of radiation and T cells in renal cell carcinoma (TCRdb year 2020). Study-level background: Samples were obtained from a clinical trial, in which 15 Gy stereotactic body radiation therapy was delivered to primary renal cell carcinomas and nephrectomy was performed 4 weeks later. In total, almost 55 samples, comprising 25 or so tumors and 27 peripheral blood samples, were subjected to TCR beta sequencing. In the approximately 49 samples combined, 4 million to 5 million unique CDR3 nucleotide sequences were found, encoding approximately 2,800,000 unique CDR3 amino acid sequences.

Reading the germline V gene (reference sequence) gives CDR1 SGHKS and CDR2 YYEKEE. The CDR3 goes from the cysteine to the phenylalanine over 15 residues. Only the CDR3 part of the read is kept: 45 bases, read in frame from the first base. TCR beta libraries were generated from genomic DNA with the immunoSEQ kit, following the manufacturer's recommendations. Library preparation used a first multiplex PCR with proprietary primers, then a second PCR adding unique barcodes, with bead cleanups after each round. A positive control reaction and a negative control reaction, both provided in the kit, were run with every batch of samples. The final libraries were assessed on an Agilent 4200 TapeStation D1000 ScreenTape, pooled by volume, and quantified by qPCR. Sequencing was performed on an Illumina NextSeq500 with a MidOutput 150-cycle cartridge, and 156 Read1 and 15 Index1 cycles were run with kit custom primers. The pooled library was loaded at around 1 pM with 20% PhiX control spiked in. On the authors' methods: Vendor-processed data were analyzed in R, and a clonotype was defined as all T cells sharing the same CDR3 nucleotide sequence. In the clone abundance analyses, frequencies in each sample were normalized to that sample's 10,000 most abundant clones. Public T cell clones, averaging fewer than five per sample, were removed before analysis. A difference in abundance of at least 32-fold between compartments was used to define tumor-enriched and baseline blood-enriched clonotypes. A beta-binomial differential abundance model was used to identify clonotypes that were expanded or contracted between blood time points. Tumor-blood repertoire similarity was measured with the Baroni-Urbani and Buser coefficient, and groups were compared using two-tailed Wilcoxon tests in R. Not all clones reach the TCRdb copy of this immuneACCESS table, which keeps in-frame sequences only. Checked studies attribute under half of the gap to unresolved V genes and leave the rest unexplained. Clone size and the V and J calls come from that table; the DNA yielded D and trimming. This sample gives roughly 120,000 clones in total; approximately 82% of them show up just once. Around 3% of the sample lies in the top ten.

Note on this clone: Its antigen remains undetermined. Compared with germline, one end of the junction differs, possibly owing to a read error.

Reading the label with the study, this specimen's time point is: baseline pretreatment blood. The treatment or condition label corresponds to: 15 Gy SBRT to primary tumor, nephrectomy 4 weeks later. To track tumor-enriched clonotypes, serial peripheral blood was sampled from radiation-treated patients at baseline and at 2 weeks and 4 weeks after SBRT. Every patient had renal cell carcinoma of clear cell pathology. Genomic DNA for TCR sequencing was prepared using the QIAamp DNA Blood Mini Kit (Qiagen). Only samples passing all quality control checks were included in the analyses. Findings and caveats that apply to the study as a whole: In blood, the top tumor clonotypes increased from baseline to 2 weeks after radiation and then shrank by 4 weeks, which suggests a temporary expansion of tumor-resident clones. No pretreatment tumor biopsies were available, so the baseline intratumoral presence of clonotypes could not be determined. Tracking of blood repertoire dynamics stopped at around 4 weeks after treatment, with no follow-up past that point. With a single-armed trial design, the study had no way to address how radiation dose or scheduling affects the TCR repertoire.

The clonotype comes from a woman in her sixties or seventies with renal cell carcinoma. Sequencing was performed on blood, taken from a patient whose treatment included radiotherapy and nephrectomy. Recombination connected TRBV5-5 to TRBJ2-5; 11 middle bases align to TRBD2. The nucleotide sequence is given as TGTGTCAGCAGGTCGGGACTAGCGGTACAAGAGACCCAGTACTTC. This is translated as CVSRSGLAVQETQYF.